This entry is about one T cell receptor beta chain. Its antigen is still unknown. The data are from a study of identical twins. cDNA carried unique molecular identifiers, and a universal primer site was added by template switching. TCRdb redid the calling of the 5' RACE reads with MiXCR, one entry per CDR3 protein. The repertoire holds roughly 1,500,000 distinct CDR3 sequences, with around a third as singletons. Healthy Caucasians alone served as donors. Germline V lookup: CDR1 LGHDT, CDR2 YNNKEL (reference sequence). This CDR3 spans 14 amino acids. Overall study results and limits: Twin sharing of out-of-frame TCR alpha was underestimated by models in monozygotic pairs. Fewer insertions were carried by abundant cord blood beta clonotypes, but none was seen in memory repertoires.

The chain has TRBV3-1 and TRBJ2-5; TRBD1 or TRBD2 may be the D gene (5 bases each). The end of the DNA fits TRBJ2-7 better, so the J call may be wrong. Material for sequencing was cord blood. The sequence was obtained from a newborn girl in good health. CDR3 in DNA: TGTGCCAGCAGCCAAATGCGTGGGGGTGGCGAGCAGTACTTC. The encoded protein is CASSQMRGGGEQYF.